This TCR beta chain was captured in a study of early T cells in non-severe SARS-CoV-2 infection. On the study more broadly: With bulk RNA from unsorted whole blood as input, sequencing yielded unpaired chains. Notes on the study in general: The matching step, a VDJdb search, favored anti-spike CD8 responses and missed private and CD4 specificities.

This clonotype has ten or more counts. The target antigen is unknown. This CDR3 contains 16 residues. V shed 3 bases and J shed 0 bases, with 15 bases lying between them. Per germline, CDR1 SGHRS and CDR2 YFSETQ. The protocol attached unique molecular identifiers to individual cDNA molecules. TCRdb used MiXCR to reprocess the 5' RACE reads, holding one entry per CDR3 protein. The repertoire holds tens of thousands of distinct CDR3 sequences, with roughly 8.7% as singletons. The rearrangement uses TRBV5-1 and TRBJ1-1; a possible D gene is TRBD1 (5 bases). The receptor's source is an adult who was a healthcare worker with PCR-confirmed SARS-CoV-2 infection or an uninfected control (not recorded which). The sequencing sample was made of whole blood. CDR3 DNA: TGCGCCAGCAGCTCCCGGGGGGTGATCATGAACACTGAAGCTTTCTTT. It codes for CASSSRGVIMNTEAFF.